This TCR beta chain comes out of a study of neurological immune-mediated disorders. The V gene's germline CDR1 is SGHVS and CDR2 FNYEAQ. The CDR3 is 13 residues long. Trimming shortened V by 5 bases and J by 3 bases, and 10 bases separated the two germline ends. TCRdb re-called the 5' RACE reads through MiXCR, storing one row per CDR3 protein. Here the sample spans over 35,000 distinct CDR3 sequences, 3% to 4% being singletons. This clonotype was seen many times. The clonotype comes from a man younger than 45 with multiple sclerosis. The chain recombines TRBV7-6 with TRBJ1-2; D is unresolved. The source material was PBMCs. CDR3 loop: CASSPGLYYGYTF. The CDR3 nucleotides read TGTGCCAGCAGCCCCGGACTTTACTATGGCTACACCTTC.